The entry below gives a single TCR beta chain sequence along with its context. Its antigen is unidentified. The data stem from a study of cytomegalovirus exposure and HLA in healthy donors. Points from the study as a whole: Sequencing probably produced one cluster of sequence variants that were highly shared. Solely CMV serostatus was available to characterize immune exposure. In a later analysis, specific HLA alleles were associated with 15,000 to 20,000 TCR beta sequences at a 0.05 false discovery rate.

PCR was performed using 60 Vbeta and 13 Jbeta primers. The repertoire was sequenced with immunoSEQ multiplex PCR; TCRdb's copy has only in-frame clones and lacks some. Of over 120,000 clones in the sample, 70% to 80% are singletons; the top ten hold around 2.5%. Sequencing was performed on PBMCs. This clonotype was obtained from a woman aged 18-30 years in good health and CMV-seropositive.

The CDR3 loop reads CASTLTGEGYTF. For the CDR3, the DNA is TGTGCCAGCACCCTGACAGGGGAAGGCTACACCTTC. The V call is TRBV6-5, the J call TRBJ1-2; 8 bases are a match to TRBD1. In germline, CDR1 is MNHEY, CDR2 SVGAGI. V gave up 7 bases and J gave up 8 bases; unmatched junction bases: 6. The CDR3 is 12 amino acids.